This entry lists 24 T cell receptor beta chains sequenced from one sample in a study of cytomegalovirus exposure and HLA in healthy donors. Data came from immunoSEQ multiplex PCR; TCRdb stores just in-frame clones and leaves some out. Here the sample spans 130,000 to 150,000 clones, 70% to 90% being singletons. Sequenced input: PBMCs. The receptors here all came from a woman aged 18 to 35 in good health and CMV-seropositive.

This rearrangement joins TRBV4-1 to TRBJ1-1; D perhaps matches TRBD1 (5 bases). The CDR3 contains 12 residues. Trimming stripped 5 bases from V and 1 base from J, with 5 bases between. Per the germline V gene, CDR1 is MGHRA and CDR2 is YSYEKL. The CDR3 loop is CASSGQNTEAFF. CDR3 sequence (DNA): TGCGCCAGCAGCGGACAGAACACTGAAGCTTTCTTT.

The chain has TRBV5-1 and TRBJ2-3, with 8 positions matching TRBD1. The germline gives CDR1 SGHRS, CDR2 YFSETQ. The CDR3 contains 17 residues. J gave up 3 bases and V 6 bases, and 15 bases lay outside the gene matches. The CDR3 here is CASTSPAGTGGTDTQYF. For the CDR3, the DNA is TGCGCCAGCACATCCCCCGCCGGGACAGGTGGAACAGATACGCAGTATTTT.

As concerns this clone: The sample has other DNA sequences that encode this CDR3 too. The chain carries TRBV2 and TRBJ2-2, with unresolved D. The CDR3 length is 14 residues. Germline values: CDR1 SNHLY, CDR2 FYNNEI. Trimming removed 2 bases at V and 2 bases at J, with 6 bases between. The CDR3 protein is CASSEQTNTGELFF. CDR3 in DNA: TGTGCCAGCAGTGAACAGACAAACACCGGGGAGCTGTTTTTT.

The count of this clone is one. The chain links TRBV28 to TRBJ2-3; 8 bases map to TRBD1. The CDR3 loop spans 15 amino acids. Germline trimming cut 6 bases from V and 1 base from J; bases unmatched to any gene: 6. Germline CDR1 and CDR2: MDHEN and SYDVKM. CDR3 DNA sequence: TGTGCCAGCAGCGCGCCGGGACAGGGCACAGATACGCAGTATTTT. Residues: CASSAPGQGTDTQYF.

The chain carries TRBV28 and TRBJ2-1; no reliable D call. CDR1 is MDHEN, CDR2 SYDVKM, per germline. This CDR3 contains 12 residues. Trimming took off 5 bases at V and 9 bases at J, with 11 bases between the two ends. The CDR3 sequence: CASSPEVSEQFF. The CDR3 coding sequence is TGTGCCAGCAGTCCAGAAGTCAGTGAGCAGTTCTTC.

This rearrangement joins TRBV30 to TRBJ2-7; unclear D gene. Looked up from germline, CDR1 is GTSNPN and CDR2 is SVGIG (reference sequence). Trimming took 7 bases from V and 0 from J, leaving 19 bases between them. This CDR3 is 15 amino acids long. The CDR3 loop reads CASINRGLSSYEQYF. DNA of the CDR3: TGTGCCTCCATAAATAGAGGCTTGAGCTCCTACGAGCAGTACTTC.

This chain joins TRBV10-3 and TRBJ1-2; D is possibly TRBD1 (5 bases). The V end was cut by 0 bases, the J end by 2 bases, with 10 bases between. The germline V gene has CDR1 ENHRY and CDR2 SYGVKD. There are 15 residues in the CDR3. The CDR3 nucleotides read TGTGCCATCAGTGAGTCCAGGGCCCCCAACTATGGCTACACCTTC. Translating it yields CAISESRAPNYGYTF.

The CDR3 region is CASGTTGRGEQYF. DNA of the CDR3: TGCGCCAGCGGTACGACAGGGAGAGGGGAGCAGTACTTC. The rearrangement links TRBV5-1 to TRBJ2-7; 7 bases are a match to TRBD1. The CDR3 totals 13 residues. Germline CDR1 and CDR2: SGHRS and YFSETQ. Trimming at V came to 7 bases and at J to 7 bases, leaving 11 bases not matched to a gene.

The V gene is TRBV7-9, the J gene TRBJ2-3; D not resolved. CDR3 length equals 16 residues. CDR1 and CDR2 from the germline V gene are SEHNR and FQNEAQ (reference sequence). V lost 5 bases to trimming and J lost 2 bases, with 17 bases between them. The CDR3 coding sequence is TGTGCCAGCAGCCCCTTTGGTGACTCCTTCACAGATACGCAGTATTTT. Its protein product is CASSPFGDSFTDTQYF.

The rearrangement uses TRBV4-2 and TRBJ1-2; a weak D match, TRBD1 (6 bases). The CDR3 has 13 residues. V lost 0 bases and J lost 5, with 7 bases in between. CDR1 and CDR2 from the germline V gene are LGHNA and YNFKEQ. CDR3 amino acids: CASSQDRGYGYTF. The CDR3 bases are TGTGCCAGCAGCCAAGACAGGGGATATGGCTACACCTTC.

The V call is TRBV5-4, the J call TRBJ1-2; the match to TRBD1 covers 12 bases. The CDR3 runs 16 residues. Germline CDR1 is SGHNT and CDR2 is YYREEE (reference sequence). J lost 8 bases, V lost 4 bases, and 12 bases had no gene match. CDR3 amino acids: CASSHGTGGKSKGYTF. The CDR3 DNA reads TGTGCCAGCAGCCACGGGACAGGGGGCAAGTCGAAGGGCTACACCTTC.

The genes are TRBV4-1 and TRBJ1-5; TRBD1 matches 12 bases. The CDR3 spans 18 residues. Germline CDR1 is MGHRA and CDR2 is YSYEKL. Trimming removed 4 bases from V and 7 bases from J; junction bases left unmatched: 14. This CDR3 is CASSRKTGTGGVGQPQHF. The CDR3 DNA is TGCGCCAGCAGCCGAAAGACCGGGACAGGGGGCGTCGGACAGCCCCAGCATTTT.

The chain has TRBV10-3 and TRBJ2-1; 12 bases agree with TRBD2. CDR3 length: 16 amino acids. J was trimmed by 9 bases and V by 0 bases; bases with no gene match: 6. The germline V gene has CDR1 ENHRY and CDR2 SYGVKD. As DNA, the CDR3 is TGTGCCATCAGTGAGTCTAGACTAGCGGGAGTCGGTGAGCAGTTCTTC. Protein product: CAISESRLAGVGEQFF.

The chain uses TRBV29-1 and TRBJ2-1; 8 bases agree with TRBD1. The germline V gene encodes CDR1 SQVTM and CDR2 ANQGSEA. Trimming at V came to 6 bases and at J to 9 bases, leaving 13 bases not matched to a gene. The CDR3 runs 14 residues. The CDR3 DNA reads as TGCAGCGTAGCAGGGGGCTATGCTCGGAGTGAGCAGTTCTTC. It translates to CSVAGGYARSEQFF.

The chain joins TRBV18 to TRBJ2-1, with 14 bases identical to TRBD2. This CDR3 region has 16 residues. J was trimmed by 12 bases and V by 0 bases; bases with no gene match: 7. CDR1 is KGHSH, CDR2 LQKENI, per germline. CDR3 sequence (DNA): TGTGCCAGCTCACCACCGGGACTAGCGGGAGATGGGGTGCAGTTCTTC. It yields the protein CASSPPGLAGDGVQFF.

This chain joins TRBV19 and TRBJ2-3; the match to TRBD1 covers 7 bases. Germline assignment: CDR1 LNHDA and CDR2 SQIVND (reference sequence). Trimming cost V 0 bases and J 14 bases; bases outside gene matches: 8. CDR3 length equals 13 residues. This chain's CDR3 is CASSIEPGQLTYF. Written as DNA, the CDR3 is TGTGCCAGTAGTATAGAGCCGGGACAGTTAACGTATTTT.

Here the CDR3 reads CASSLSAGTNSYEQYF. CDR3 DNA: TGTGCCAGCAGTTTATCGGCAGGGACAAACTCCTACGAGCAGTACTTC. The rearrangement uses TRBV27 and TRBJ2-7; possible D gene TRBD1, 6 bases. Trimming pared 0 bases from V and 0 bases from J, leaving 12 bases between. The V gene's germline CDR1 is MNHEY and CDR2 SMNVEV (reference sequence). The CDR3 consists of 16 residues.

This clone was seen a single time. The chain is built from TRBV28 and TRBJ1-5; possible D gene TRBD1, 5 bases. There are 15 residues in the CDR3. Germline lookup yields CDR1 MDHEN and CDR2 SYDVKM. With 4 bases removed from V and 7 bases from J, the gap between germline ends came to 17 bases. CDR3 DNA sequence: TGTGCCAGCAGTTCCCCCAGGGCCCTGAGACAGCCCCAGCATTTT. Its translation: CASSSPRALRQPQHF.

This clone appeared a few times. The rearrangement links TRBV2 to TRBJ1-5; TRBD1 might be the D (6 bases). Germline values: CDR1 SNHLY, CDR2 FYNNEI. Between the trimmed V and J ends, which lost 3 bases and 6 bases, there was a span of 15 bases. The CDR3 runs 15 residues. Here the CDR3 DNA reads TGTGCCAGCAGTGATACAGGGAGGGTCACTCAGCCCCAGCATTTT. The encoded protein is CASSDTGRVTQPQHF. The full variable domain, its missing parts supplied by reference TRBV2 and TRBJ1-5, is EPEVTQTPSHQVTQMGQEVILRCVPISNHLYFYWYRQILGQKVEFLVSFYNNEISEKSEIFDDQFSVERPDGSNFTLKIRSTKLEDSAMYFCASSDTGRVTQPQHFGDGTRLSIL.

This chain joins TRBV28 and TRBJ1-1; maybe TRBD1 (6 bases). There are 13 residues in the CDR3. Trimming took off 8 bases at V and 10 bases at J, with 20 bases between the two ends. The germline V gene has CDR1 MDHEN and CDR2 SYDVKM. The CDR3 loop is CASEDPLTTGAFF. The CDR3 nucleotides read TGTGCCAGCGAGGACCCCCTCACGACAGGAGCTTTCTTT.

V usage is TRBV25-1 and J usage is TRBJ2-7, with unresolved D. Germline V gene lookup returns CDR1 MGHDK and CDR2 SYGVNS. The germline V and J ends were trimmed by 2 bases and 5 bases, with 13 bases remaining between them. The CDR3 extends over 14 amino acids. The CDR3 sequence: CASSEDVRGNEQYF. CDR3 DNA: TGTGCCAGCAGTGAAGATGTGAGAGGAAACGAGCAGTACTTC.

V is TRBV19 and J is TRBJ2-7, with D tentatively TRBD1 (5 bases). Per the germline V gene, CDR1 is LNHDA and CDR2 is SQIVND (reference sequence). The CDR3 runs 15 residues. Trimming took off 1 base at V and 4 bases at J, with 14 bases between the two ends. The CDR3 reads CASSIVQGRRYEQYF. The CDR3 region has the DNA TGTGCCAGTAGTATAGTCCAGGGCAGGCGATACGAGCAGTACTTC.

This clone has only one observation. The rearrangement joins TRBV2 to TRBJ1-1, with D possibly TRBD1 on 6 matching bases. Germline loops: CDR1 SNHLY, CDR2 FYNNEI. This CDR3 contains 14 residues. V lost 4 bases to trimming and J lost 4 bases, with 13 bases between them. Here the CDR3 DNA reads TGTGCCAGCAGTGCGGGGACAAAGGGCACTGAAGCTTTCTTT. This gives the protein CASSAGTKGTEAFF.

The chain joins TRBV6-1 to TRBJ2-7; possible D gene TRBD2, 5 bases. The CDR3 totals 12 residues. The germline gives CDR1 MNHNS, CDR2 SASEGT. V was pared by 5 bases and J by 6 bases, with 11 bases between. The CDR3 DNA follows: TGTGCCAGCAGTTCCTCGGGGTTCGAGCAGTACTTC. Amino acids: CASSSSGFEQYF.